The rows below give T cell receptor beta chains drawn from one sample of a study of blood T cell repertoires in COVID-19. The table came from immunoSEQ multiplex PCR; TCRdb's copy has only in-frame clones and leaves some out. The sample includes approximately 300,000 clones, around 90% of them seen just once. The source material was PBMCs or T cells enriched from blood (not recorded which). These receptors came from a woman aged 25 to 45 who had recovered from COVID-19. Each CDR3 is given with its conserved first and last residue. Clone size is shown for a subset of rows, as once, few, many or a class of expanded clone.

j_call v_call clone_size cdr3_aa
TRBJ2-3 TRBV30 . CALTRGLADSDTQYF
TRBJ1-1 TRBV30 . CAWSVRQGSTEAFF
TRBJ2-7 TRBV7-2 . CASRTTGGSLHEQYF
TRBJ1-1 TRBV2 . CASSANLPYYGAFF
TRBJ1-5 TRBV28 . CASTTLGQGAINQPQHF
TRBJ2-7 TRBV5-1 . CASSLAGQDLREQYF
TRBJ1-3 TRBV18 once CASSPESGRNSGNTIYF
TRBJ2-2 TRBV18 . CASSRTRGETGELFF
TRBJ1-6 TRBV6-5 . CASSRRQGPDSPLHF
TRBJ2-1 TRBV18 . CASSRERVSYNEQFF
TRBJ2-1 TRBV28 . CASSDVAGTYNEQFF
TRBJ1-5 TRBV28 . CAGGTGGLDQPQHF
TRBJ2-1 TRBV10-3 . CAITSRGAGDEQFF
TRBJ1-4 TRBV23-1 . CASSPRVRTERPGQGATNEKLFF
TRBJ2-5 TRBV5-1 once CASSRQGDQETQYF
TRBJ2-1 TRBV9 . CASSVLDTNNEQFF
TRBJ2-1 TRBV5-5 once CASSRTGDYNEQFF
TRBJ1-1 TRBV14 once CASSQASTEIFF
TRBJ1-1 TRBV5-1 once CASSLRHTTEAFF
TRBJ1-1 TRBV7-2 . CASRQEVGRGADLNTEAFF
TRBJ1-5 TRBV19 once CASRDFDRVRNQPQHF
TRBJ1-1 TRBV5-6 . CASSSVTQAVGTEAFF
TRBJ2-1 TRBV7-2 . CASSLAWLAERSSEQFF
TRBJ2-7 TRBV10-3 . CAISGTGGLNEQYF
TRBJ2-1 TRBV7-6 . CASVQGGLYNEQFF